The following is a T cell receptor beta chain sequence with its context. The antigen it recognizes is unknown. No much larger clone is present one base from it, and per-base qualities are unavailable. Receptor amplification or capture employed the immunoSEQ multiplex PCR assay. For the multiplex PCR, a mixture combining 60 forward primers for TCR Vbeta segments and 13 reverse primers for TCR Jbeta segments was used. The CDR3 region of rearranged TCR beta genes was amplified from genomic DNA with a multiplex PCR assay. The Illumina HiSeq System was used to sequence the amplified TCR beta libraries as 87-base-pair reads. Under the source paper's analysis protocol: Across the 700 or so repertoires, a later analysis counted about 81 million unique TCR beta chains, roughly 11 million of which were shared by at least two donors. Raw reads were error-corrected and collapsed into unique sequences with a nearest-neighbor algorithm that merged closely related sequences to remove PCR and sequencing errors. CDR3 sequences were aligned to IMGT reference sequences to assign V, D and J gene segments. For a sequence to be retained, a match of at least six nucleotides was required to both a V gene segment and a J gene segment. A rearrangement was called productive if the CDR3 had no stop codons and remained in frame with V and J, and every other rearrangement was called non-productive. Following IMGT convention, CDR3 was defined as the stretch from the second conserved V-encoded cysteine to the conserved J-encoded phenylalanine. In an earlier analysis of more than 550 of the donors, sequences lacking an unambiguous match to a single V gene segment were excluded. In an earlier analysis of approximately 610 of the donors, V segments were called functional above 56.7% productive rearrangements and were called segregating when the between-donor standard deviation exceeded 5%. To diagnose cytomegalovirus status from the catalog of TCR beta chain sequences, a statistical classification framework was built. In a later analysis, TCR nucleotide sequences were compared against IMGT/GENE-DB human TR gene sequences so that V and J genes could be assigned. The TCRdist pipeline was used in a later analysis to assign CDR3 sequences and most-parsimonious VDJ recombination scenarios. In a later analysis, each TCR beta chain was defined by its CDR3 amino acid sequence together with its V-gene family, and reads lacking a unique V-gene family were excluded. As a way to deal with suspected cross-contamination and a sequencing artifact, a later analysis dropped approximately 590 nucleotide sequences that were highly shared and had low generation probability. In a later analysis, a clonal expansion index for each public chain was calculated from normalized within-repertoire ranks of inferred template counts. In a later analysis, generation probabilities were computed with a VDJ recombination model fitted to out-of-frame rearrangements, and the resulting probabilities were checked against IGoR. In a later analysis, TCR-TCR, TCR-HLA and TCR-CMV co-occurrence was scored with hypergeometric tests, and a repertoire-size bias correction was applied to TCR pairs. False discovery rates were estimated in a later analysis by permuting HLA or CMV assignments 20 times. In a later analysis, co-occurring TCRs were grouped using DBSCAN, with TCRdist sequence similarity added in when clustering inside HLA-allele-positive subsets. Repertoires with fewer than 30,000 or more than 120,000 public chains, plus five repertoires with anomalous nucleotide sharing, were excluded from co-occurrence clustering. What TCRdb holds here is the immuneACCESS table cut down to in-frame rearrangements. Part of the clones is not present; checked against another copy, under half of the missing clones reflect an unresolved V gene, and the others are unexplained. Clone size and V and J calls were adopted from that table, with D and trimming inferred from the DNA. The sample profile shows around 140,000 clones; 85% to 90% of them were found once. The biggest ten clones account for under 6.5% of the sample.

In total, more than 500 healthy bone marrow donors made up the cohort. Cohort members were all nominally healthy when sampled, although unrecorded immune exposures were likely present. The donor was CMV seronegative and belonged to the group of 350 or so seronegative cohort members. Each donor provided a peripheral blood sample, and peripheral blood mononuclear cells were used for TCR beta sequencing. The Qiagen DNeasy Blood Extraction Kit was used to extract genomic DNA from the blood cell samples. This entry belongs to a study of cytomegalovirus exposure and HLA in healthy donors (dated by TCRdb to about 2017). With respect to the entire study: In an earlier analysis of some 610 of the donors, 276 Gb of sequence data and 90 million to 120 million unique TCR beta sequences from roughly 180 million T cells were reported. The study was designed to test whether signatures of past pathogen exposure could be identified by cataloging public T cell receptors. Class I and class II HLA loci were covered by the typing at four-digit resolution. On average, around 240,000 unique TCR beta nucleotide sequences were sequenced per donor among a few hundred genotyped donors of the cohort, with roughly 18% of those sequences being non-productive. Typing coverage varied by locus: roughly 620-640 donors for A, B, C, DRB1 and DQB1; around 560 for DQA1; approximately 570 for DPA1; some 470 for DPB1. In the later analysis, no new phenotypic data were used to find candidate immune exposures; instead, reliance was placed on TCR beta sequences and their occurrence across donors. To predict cytomegalovirus infection status, the study combined high-throughput TCR immunosequencing, statistical association of individual TCRs with disease status, and machine learning. A separate validation cohort of more than 100 different subjects was used in addition to the 666-subject first cohort. A later analysis re-analyzed previously published TCR beta repertoires from 500 to 700 donors and added high-resolution HLA genotyping to study TCR occurrence patterns. An earlier analysis of 587 of the donors applied high-throughput TCR beta sequencing to assess whether each TCR beta V gene segment acted as functional or pseudogenic. All discovery cohort repertoires had been generated using a single sequencing platform. Donor age, sex, ethnicity and CMV serostatus were compiled together with the repertoire data. Using immunosequencing, the study profiled T cell repertoires from fewer than 850 subjects and related those repertoires to cytomegalovirus serostatus. An early release covering about 600 HLA-typed donors comprised about 320 gigabases of sequencing data and about 90 million unique TCR sequences. A handful of DR-DQ haplotypes were handled as single units for association and clustering because linkage in the cohort was strong. Genome-wide SNP genotypes for about 65% of the 666 donors were used in a later genetic analysis, which treated that subset as a discovery cohort. Of the approximately 400 genotyped donors, about 80% fell in the genetic ancestry cluster associated with self-reported Caucasian donors. Points the paper makes about the study in general: A later analysis associated around 16,000 TCR beta sequences with specific HLA alleles at a false discovery rate of 0.05. The study listed 164 TCR beta chains as associated with cytomegalovirus. V-gene and J-gene trimming of TCR beta chains was associated with a missense DCLRE1C variant in a later genetic analysis, and the association was replicated in an independent cohort. Most CMV-associated TCR beta chains appeared to be HLA-restricted in a later analysis, and the HLA associations seemed to be driven largely by CMV exposure. Because HLA typing was missing for some donors at each locus, association tests included only the typed subset. Because the 87-base-pair reads could not distinguish some IMGT-functional V segments, including TRBV6-2 and TRBV6-3, those segments were excluded. CMV serostatus was the only immune exposure information available for the cohort. Strong co-occurrence of HLA alleles, especially DR and DQ, made assigning TCR associations to individual alleles difficult. Only TCR beta chains were sequenced in this cohort, and the absence of alpha or paired-chain data limited detectable features. Most TCR sequences were observed very rarely across donors, whereas some public TCRs were present in many individuals. It was suggested by the authors that the approach could potentially be generalized to other disease states and immunological phenotypes. A later analysis found that HLA-associated TCR beta chains were more clonally expanded and had lower generation probabilities than equally common non-associated chains. Presence/absence analyses assumed roughly uniform sequencing depth across donors, an assumption that may not hold. In a later analysis, several top co-occurrence clusters were reported to appear linked to parvovirus B19, influenza, CMV and Epstein-Barr virus. Linkage disequilibrium might explain the correlated functional status among segregating V segments, but an unknown experimental factor could not be ruled out. In an earlier analysis of some 500 of the donors, most TCR beta V segments were observed in productive rearrangements about 87% or about 30% of the time, broadly matching IMGT annotations. The classifier was reported to diagnose cytomegalovirus status with high specificity and sensitivity in both the original and validation cohorts. In a later analysis, the rate of TCR association differed among HLA loci, with DRB1 alleles having the most associated TCRs and HLA-C alleles having the fewest. A further reported finding was that TCR beta sequences accurately predicted the HLA-A and HLA-B alleles for most subjects in the first cohort. A later genetic analysis reported fewer N-insertions in productive TCRs among donors in an Asian-associated ancestry cluster than the roughly 700-donor mean. In vitro tests confirmed that a few of the cytomegalovirus-associated TCR beta chains recognize cytomegalovirus antigens. Because counts were too low, seventeen rarely observed V segments, including chromosome 9 orphons, were left out of the earlier analysis of 587 of the donors. A group of highly shared sequence variants was considered likely to be a technical artifact of the sequencing pipeline.

Deletion took 3 bases off V and 2 bases off J, with a span of 8 bases between the germline ends. The CDR3 runs 13 residues from the cysteine to the phenylalanine. Only the CDR3 DNA is retained, 39 bases long and in frame from the first base. For CDR1 and CDR2, the germline V gene lists SQVTM and ANQGSEA. The sequence links TRBV29-1 to TRBJ2-1; the D gene is perhaps TRBD2, from 5 matching bases. Sequencing used PBMCs. This receptor was taken from a woman between 25 and 40 years old in good health and CMV-seronegative. The sequence in DNA is TGCAGCGTTGACCCGGGGACCTACAATGAGCAGTTCTTC. The resulting protein is CSVDPGTYNEQFF.